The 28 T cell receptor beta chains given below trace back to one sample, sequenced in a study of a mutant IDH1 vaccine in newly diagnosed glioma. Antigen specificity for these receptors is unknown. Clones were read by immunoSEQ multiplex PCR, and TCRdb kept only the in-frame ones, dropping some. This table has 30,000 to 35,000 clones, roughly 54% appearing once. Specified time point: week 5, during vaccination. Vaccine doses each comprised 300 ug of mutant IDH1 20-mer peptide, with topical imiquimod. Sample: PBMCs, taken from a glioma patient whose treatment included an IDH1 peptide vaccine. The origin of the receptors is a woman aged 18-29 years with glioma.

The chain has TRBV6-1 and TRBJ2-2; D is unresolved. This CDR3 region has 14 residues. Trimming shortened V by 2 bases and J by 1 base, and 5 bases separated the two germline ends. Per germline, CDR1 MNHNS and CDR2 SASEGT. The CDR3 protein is CASSESLNTGELFF. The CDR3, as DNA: TGTGCCAGCAGTGAATCCCTGAACACCGGGGAGCTGTTTTTT.

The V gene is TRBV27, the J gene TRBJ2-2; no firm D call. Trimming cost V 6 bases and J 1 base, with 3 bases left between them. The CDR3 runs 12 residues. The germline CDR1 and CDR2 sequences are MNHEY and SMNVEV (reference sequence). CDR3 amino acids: CASRGNTGELFF. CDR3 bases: TGTGCCAGCAGAGGGAACACCGGGGAGCTGTTTTTT.

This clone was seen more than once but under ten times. The CDR3 DNA reads TGTGCCACCAGCAGAGGGGGAAATGGGGCTGAAGCTTTCTTT. Encoded protein: CATSRGGNGAEAFF. This chain links TRBV15 with TRBJ1-1; D is ambiguous. This CDR3 comprises 14 residues. Germline CDR1 and CDR2: LNHNV and YYDKDF (reference sequence). The V end lost 1 base, the J end lost 6 bases, and 12 bases lay between the germline ends.

The CDR3, as DNA: TGTGCCAGCAGCGCCCAGGGAAGCCGCACCGGGGAGCTGTTTTTT. Translation gives CASSAQGSRTGELFF. V is TRBV9 and J is TRBJ2-2, with D possibly being TRBD1 (5 bases). V was clipped by 3 bases and J by 4 bases, with 13 bases between them. The CDR3 length is 15 residues. From germline, CDR1 is SGDLS and CDR2 YYNGEE.

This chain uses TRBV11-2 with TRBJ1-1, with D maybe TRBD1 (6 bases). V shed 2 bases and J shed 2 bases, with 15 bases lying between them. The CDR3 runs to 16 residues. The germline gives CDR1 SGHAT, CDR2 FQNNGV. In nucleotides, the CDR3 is TGTGCCAGCAGCTTAAATCCGGGACAAGGAAACACTGAAGCTTTCTTT. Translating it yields CASSLNPGQGNTEAFF.

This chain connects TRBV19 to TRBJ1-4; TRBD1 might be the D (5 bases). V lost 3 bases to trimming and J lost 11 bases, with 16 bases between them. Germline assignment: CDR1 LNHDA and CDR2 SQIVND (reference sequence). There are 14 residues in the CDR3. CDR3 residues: CASSIGGPRVKLFF. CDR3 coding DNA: TGTGCCAGTAGTATTGGGGGACCAAGGGTGAAACTGTTTTTT.

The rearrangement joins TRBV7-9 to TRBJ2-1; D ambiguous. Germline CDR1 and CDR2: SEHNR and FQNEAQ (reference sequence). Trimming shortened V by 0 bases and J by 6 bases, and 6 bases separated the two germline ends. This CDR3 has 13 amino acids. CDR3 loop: CASSLANGNEQFF. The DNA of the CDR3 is TGTGCCAGCAGCTTAGCAAACGGCAATGAGCAGTTCTTC.

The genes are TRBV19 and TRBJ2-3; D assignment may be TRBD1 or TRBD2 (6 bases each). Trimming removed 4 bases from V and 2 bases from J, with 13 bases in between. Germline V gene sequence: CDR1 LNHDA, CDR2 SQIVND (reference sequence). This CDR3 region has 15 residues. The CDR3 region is CASSTGAGPTDTQYF. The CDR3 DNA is TGTGCCAGTAGTACGGGGGCCGGCCCCACAGATACGCAGTATTTT.

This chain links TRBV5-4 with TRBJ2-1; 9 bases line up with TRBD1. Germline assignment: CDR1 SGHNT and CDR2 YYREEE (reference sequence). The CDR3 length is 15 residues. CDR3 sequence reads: CVTKTGGYTWDEQFF. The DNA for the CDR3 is TGTGTTACAAAAACAGGGGGCTATACTTGGGATGAGCAGTTCTTC.

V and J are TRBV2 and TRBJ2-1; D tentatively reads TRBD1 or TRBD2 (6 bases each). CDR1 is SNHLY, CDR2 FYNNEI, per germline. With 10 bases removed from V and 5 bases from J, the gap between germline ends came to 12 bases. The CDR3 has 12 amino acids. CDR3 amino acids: CAMGGFNNEQFF. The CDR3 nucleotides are TGTGCCATGGGGGGCTTCAACAATGAGCAGTTCTTC.

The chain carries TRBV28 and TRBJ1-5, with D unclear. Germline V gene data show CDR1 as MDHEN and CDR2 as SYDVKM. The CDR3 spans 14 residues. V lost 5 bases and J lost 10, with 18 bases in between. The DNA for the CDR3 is TGTGCCAGCAGTATCCCAAGGGAACGCCTCCCCCAGCATTTT. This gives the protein CASSIPRERLPQHF.

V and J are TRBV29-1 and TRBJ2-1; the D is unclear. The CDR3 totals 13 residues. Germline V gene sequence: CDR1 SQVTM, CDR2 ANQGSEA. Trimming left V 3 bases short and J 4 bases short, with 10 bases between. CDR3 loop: CSVEPRQYNEQFF. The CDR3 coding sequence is TGCAGCGTTGAGCCGAGGCAGTACAATGAGCAGTTCTTC.

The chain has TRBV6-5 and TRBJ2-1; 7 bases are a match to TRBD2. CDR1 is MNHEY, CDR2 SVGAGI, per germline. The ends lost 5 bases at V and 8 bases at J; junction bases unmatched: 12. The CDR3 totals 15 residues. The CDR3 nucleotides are TGTGCCAGCAGTAGAAGACTAGCCCTGCCCGATGAGCAGTTCTTC. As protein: CASSRRLALPDEQFF.

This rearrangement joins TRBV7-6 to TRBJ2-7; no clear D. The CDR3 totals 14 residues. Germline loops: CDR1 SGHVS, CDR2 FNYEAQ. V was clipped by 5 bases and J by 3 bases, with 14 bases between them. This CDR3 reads CASSAGRGNYEQYF. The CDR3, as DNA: TGTGCCAGCAGCGCAGGCCGAGGAAACTACGAGCAGTACTTC. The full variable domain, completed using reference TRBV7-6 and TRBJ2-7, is GAGVSQSPRYKVTKRGQDVALRCDPISGHVSLYWYRQALGQGPEFLTYFNYEAQQDKSGLPNDRFSAERPEGSISTLTIQRTEQRDSAMYRCASSAGRGNYEQYFGPGTRLTVT.

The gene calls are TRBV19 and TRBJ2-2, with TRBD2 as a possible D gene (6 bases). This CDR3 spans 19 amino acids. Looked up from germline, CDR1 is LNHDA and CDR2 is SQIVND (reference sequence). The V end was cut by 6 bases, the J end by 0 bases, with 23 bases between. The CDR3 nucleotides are TGTGCCAGTAGAATCCTACATTTGGGGGGAGCAGCGAACACCGGGGAGCTGTTTTTT. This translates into CASRILHLGGAANTGELFF.

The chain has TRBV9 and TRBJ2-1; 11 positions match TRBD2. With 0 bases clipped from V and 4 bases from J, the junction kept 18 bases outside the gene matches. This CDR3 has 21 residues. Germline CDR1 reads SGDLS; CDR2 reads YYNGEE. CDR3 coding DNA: TGTGCCAGCAGCGTAGCCCCCACCCTACAATTAGCGGGAGGGCCGTACAATGAGCAGTTCTTC. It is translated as CASSVAPTLQLAGGPYNEQFF.

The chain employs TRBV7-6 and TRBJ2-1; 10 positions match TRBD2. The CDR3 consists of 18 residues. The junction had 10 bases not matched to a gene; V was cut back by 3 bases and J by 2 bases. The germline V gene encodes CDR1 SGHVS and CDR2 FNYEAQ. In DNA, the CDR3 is TGTGCCAGCAGCTTTTTTGCTAGCGGGGGCCTAGCCTACAATGAGCAGTTCTTC. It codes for CASSFFASGGLAYNEQFF.

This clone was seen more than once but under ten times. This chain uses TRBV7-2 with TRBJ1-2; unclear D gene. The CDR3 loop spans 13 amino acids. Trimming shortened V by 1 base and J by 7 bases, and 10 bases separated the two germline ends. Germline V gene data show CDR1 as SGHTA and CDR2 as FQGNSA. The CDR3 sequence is CASSLVGVRGYTF. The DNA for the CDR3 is TGTGCCAGCAGCTTAGTTGGAGTTCGTGGCTACACCTTC.

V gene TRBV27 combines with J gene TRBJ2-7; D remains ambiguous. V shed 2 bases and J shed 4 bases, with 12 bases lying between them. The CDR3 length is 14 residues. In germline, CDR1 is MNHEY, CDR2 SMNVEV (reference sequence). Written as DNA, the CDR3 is TGTGCCAGCAGTTTAAAGTTGCTTGCGTACGAGCAGTACTTC. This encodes CASSLKLLAYEQYF.

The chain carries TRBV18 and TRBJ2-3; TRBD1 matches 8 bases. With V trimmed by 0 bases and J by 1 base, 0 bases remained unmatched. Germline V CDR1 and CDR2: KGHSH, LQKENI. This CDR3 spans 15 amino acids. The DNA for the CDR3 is TGTGCCAGCTCACCACCGACAGGGGGCACAGATACGCAGTATTTT. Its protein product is CASSPPTGGTDTQYF. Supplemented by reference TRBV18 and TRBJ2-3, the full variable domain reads NAGVMQNPRHLVRRRGQEARLRCSPMKGHSHVYWYRQLPEEGLKFMVYLQKENIIDESGMPKERFSAEFPKEGPSILRIQQVVRGDSAAYFCASSPPTGGTDTQYFGPGTRLTVL.

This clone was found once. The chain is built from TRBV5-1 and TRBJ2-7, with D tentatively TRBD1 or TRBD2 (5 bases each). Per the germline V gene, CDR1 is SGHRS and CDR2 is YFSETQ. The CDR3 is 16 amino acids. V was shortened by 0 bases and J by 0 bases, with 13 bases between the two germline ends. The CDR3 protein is CASSLEGDGLSYEQYF. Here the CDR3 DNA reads TGCGCCAGCAGCTTGGAAGGGGACGGCCTCTCCTACGAGCAGTACTTC.

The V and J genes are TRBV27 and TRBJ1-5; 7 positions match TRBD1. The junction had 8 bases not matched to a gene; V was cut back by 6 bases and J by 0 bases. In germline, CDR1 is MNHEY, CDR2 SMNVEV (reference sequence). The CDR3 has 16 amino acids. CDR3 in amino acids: CASSGIGTASNQPQHF. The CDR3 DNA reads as TGTGCCAGCAGCGGAATCGGGACAGCTAGCAATCAGCCCCAGCATTTT.

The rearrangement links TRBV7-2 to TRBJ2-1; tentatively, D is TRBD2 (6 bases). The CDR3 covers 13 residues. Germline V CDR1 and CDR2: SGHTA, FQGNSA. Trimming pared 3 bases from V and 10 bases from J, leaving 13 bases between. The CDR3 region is CASSFGGTREQFF. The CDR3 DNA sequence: TGTGCCAGCAGCTTCGGCGGGACCAGGGAGCAGTTCTTC. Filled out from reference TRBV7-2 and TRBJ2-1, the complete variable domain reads GAGVSQSPSNKVTEKGKDVELRCDPISGHTALYWYRQSLGQGLEFLIYFQGNSAPDKSGLPSDRFSAERTGGSVSTLTIQRTQQEDSAVYLCASSFGGTREQFFGPGTRLTVL.

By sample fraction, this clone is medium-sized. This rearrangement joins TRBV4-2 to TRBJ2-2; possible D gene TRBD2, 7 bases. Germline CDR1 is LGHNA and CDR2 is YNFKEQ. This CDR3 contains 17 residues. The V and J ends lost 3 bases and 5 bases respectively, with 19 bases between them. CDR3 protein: CASSQAWGGARTGELFF. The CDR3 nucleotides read TGTGCCAGCAGCCAGGCCTGGGGGGGGGCGCGAACCGGGGAGCTGTTTTTT.

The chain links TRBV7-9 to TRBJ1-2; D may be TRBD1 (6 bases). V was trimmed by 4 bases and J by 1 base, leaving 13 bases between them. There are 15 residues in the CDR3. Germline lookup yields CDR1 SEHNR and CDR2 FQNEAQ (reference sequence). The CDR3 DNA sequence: TGTGCCAGCAGCTCAGGACAGCAGCTTAACTATGGCTACACCTTC. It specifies CASSSGQQLNYGYTF.

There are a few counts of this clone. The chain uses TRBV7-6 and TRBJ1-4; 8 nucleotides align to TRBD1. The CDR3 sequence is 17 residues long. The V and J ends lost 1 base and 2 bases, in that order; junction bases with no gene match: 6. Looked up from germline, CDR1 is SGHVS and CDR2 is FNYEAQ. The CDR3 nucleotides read TGTGCCAGCAGCTTAGGTCCAGGGGGCTCGACTAATGAAAAACTGTTTTTT. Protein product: CASSLGPGGSTNEKLFF.

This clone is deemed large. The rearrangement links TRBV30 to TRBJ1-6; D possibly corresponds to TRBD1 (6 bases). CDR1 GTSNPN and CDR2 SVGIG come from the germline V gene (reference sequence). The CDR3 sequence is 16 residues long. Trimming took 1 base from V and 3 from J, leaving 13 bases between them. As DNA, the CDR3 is TGTGCCTGGAGTGCGGGGGCGGCCCGCTATAATTCACCCCTCCACTTT. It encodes CAWSAGAARYNSPLHF. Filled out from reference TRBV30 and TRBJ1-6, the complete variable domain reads SQTIHQWPATLVQPVGSPLSLECTVEGTSNPNLYWYRQAAGRGLQLLFYSVGIGQISSEVPQNLSASRPQDRQFILSSKKLLLSDSGFYLCAWSAGAARYNSPLHFGNGTRLTVT.

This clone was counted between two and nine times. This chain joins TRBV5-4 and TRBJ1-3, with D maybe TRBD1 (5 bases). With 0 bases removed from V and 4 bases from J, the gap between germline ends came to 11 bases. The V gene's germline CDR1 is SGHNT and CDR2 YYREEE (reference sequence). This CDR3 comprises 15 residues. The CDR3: CASSLEGARGNTIYF. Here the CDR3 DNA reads TGTGCCAGCAGCTTGGAAGGGGCGCGGGGAAACACCATATATTTT.